This TCR beta chain was found in a study of CD8+ T cells in alopecia areata. Study-level background: Treated patients were dosed with oral tofacitinib, taking 5 to 10 mg twice daily. Tofacitinib ran 6 to 18 months, followed by 6 months off drug. Study-wide points: Between patients, shared TCR sequences were less clear than in mice. This was possibly due in part to HLA diversity in the patient population. Across lesional scalp, and particularly alopecia totalis/universalis, clonality surpassed that of normal scalp.

V gave up 6 bases and J gave up 5 bases, with 19 bases separating them. The CDR3 has 16 amino acids. Germline CDR1 SGHVS, CDR2 FNYEAQ. Extracted from the samples, RNA was reverse transcribed into cDNA to serve as the sequencing template. Clones were read by immunoSEQ multiplex PCR, and TCRdb kept only the in-frame ones, dropping some. The data contain roughly 12,000 clones, around three fifths of them singletons. Peripheral blood samples and lesional scalp punch biopsies were obtained from alopecia areata patients. For this clone: As yet, its antigen is unknown.

The clonotype comes from a human donor with alopecia areata. Sequenced input: skin. The chain carries TRBV7-6 and TRBJ2-2; D is perhaps TRBD2 (7 bases). Here the CDR3 DNA reads TGTGCCAGCAGAGACGGGGGGCACCAAAGGACCGGGGAGCTGTTTTTT. Amino acid sequence: CASRDGGHQRTGELFF.